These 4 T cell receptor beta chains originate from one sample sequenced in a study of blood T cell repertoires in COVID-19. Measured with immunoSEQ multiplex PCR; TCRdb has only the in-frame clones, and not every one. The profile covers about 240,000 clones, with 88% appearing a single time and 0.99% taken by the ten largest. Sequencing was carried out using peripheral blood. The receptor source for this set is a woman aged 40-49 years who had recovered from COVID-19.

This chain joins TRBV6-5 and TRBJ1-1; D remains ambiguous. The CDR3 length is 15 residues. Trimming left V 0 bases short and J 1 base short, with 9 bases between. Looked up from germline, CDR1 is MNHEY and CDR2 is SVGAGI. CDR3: CASSYSAGRNTEAFF. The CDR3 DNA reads TGTGCCAGCAGTTACTCGGCAGGAAGGAACACTGAAGCTTTCTTT.

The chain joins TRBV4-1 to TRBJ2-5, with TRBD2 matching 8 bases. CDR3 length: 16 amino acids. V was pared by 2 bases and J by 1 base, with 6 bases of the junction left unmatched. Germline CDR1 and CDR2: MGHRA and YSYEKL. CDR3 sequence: CASSQSYGGVQETQYF. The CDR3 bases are TGCGCCAGCAGCCAATCCTACGGGGGGGTCCAAGAGACCCAGTACTTC.

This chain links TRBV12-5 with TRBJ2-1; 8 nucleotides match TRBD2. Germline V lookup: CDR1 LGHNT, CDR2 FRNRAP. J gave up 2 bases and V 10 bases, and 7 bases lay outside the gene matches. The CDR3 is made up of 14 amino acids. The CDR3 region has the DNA TGTGCTACCACCCACGGGGGGGCCTACAATGAGCAGTTCTTC. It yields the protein CATTHGGAYNEQFF. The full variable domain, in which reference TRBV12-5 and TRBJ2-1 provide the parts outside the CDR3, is DARVTQTPRHKVTEMGQEVTMRCQPILGHNTVFWYRQTMMQGLELLAYFRNRAPLDDSGMPKDRFSAEMPDATLATLKIQPSEPRDSAVYFCATTHGGAYNEQFFGPGTRLTVL.

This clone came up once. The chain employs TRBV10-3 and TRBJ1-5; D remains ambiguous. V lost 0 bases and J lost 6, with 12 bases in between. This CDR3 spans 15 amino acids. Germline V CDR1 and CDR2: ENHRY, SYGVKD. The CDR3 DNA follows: TGTGCCATCAGTGAGTCGGTCTCTCCTAGTCAGCCCCAGCATTTT. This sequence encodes CAISESVSPSQPQHF.